The 25 T cell receptor beta chains given below trace back to one sample, sequenced in a study of regulatory T cells in long-lasting Graves disease. The time point is: persistent/refractory GD, antithyroid drugs over 5 years with positive TRAb. RNA extracted from PBMCs served as the sequencing template. For TCR beta, libraries came from iRepertoire HTBI primers and Arm-PCR of CDR3 regions. A single record per CDR3 protein comes from TCRdb applying MiXCR to the multiplex PCR reads. The sample includes 600,000 to 800,000 distinct CDR3 sequences, around 30% of them seen just once. This material consisted of peripheral blood mononuclear cells (PBMCs), taken when the disease was refractory, from a patient treated with antithyroid drugs. These receptors were obtained from a female donor with Graves disease.

This clonotype was seen a handful of times. This chain links TRBV5-1 with TRBJ1-1, with D unresolved. Germline-derived CDR1 and CDR2 are SGHRS and YFSETQ. Deletions cut 0 bases from V and 0 bases from J, with 9 bases between. The CDR3 length is 15 residues. CDR3 coding DNA: TGCGCCAGCAGCTTGGCTACAGCTTTGAACACTGAAGCTTTCTTT. Its translation is CASSLATALNTEAFF.

Points on this clonotype: The CDR3 carries no conserved terminal phenylalanine or tryptophan, so it likely arises from a read error. V usage is TRBV6-2 or TRBV6-3 and J usage is TRBJ2-5; 12 nucleotides line up with TRBD2. The germline gives CDR1 MNHEY, CDR2 SVGEGT. This CDR3 has 15 residues. V shed 7 bases and J 0 bases; nucleotides not matched to a gene: 3. The DNA for the CDR3 is TGTGCCAGCAACCCTAGCGGGAGGGACCAAGAGACCCAGTACCTC. As protein: CASNPSGRDQETQYL.

This clonotype appeared a single time. This chain joins TRBV27 and TRBJ2-5, with 10 bases fitting TRBD2. The germline V gene has CDR1 MNHEY and CDR2 SMNVEV (reference sequence). This CDR3 comprises 20 residues. The V segment lost 7 bases and the J segment 4 bases; nucleotides outside the gene matches: 24. The CDR3 nucleotides read TGTGCCAGCAAATCACGGTGGGGGACTAGCGCTTCGCGAAGGTTAGAGACCCAGTACTTC. Translated: CASKSRWGTSASRRLETQYF.

The chain recombines TRBV27 with TRBJ2-7; 13 bases are shared with TRBD2. V was pared by 8 bases and J by 3 bases, with 13 bases of the junction left unmatched. This CDR3 region has 17 residues. Germline V gene lookup returns CDR1 MNHEY and CDR2 SMNVEV (reference sequence). CDR3 sequence: CASGTSGTSHLVYEQYF. The CDR3, as DNA: TGTGCCAGCGGGACTAGCGGGACTTCCCATCTCGTCTACGAGCAGTACTTC.

This clonotype was counted between two and nine times. J is TRBJ1-1 and V is TRBV11-2; D perhaps matches TRBD1 (5 bases). CDR3 size: 11 residues. The V end lost 5 bases, the J end lost 10 bases, and 11 bases lay between the germline ends. Germline V gene data show CDR1 as SGHAT and CDR2 as FQNNGV. The chain's CDR3 is CASSQGLSAFF. The CDR3 nucleotides are TGTGCCAGCAGCCAGGGTCTATCAGCTTTCTTT. Supplemented by reference TRBV11-2 and TRBJ1-1, the full variable domain reads EAGVAQSPRYKIIEKRQSVAFWCNPISGHATLYWYQQILGQGPKLLIQFQNNGVVDDSQLPKDRFSAERLKGVDSTLKIQPAKLEDSAVYLCASSQGLSAFFGQGTRLTVV.

This clonotype has more than one count but fewer than ten. V usage is TRBV29-1 and J usage is TRBJ2-7; 7 nucleotides align to TRBD1. The CDR3 consists of 12 residues. Germline lookup yields CDR1 SQVTM and CDR2 ANQGSEA. V lost 7 bases and J lost 6; bases outside the gene matches: 9. The CDR3 nucleotides read TGCAGCGCTGATGACAGGGTTAGCGAGCAGTACTTC. Its translation is CSADDRVSEQYF.

The chain combines TRBV10-3 with TRBJ1-5; 9 nucleotides line up with TRBD1. CDR1 ENHRY and CDR2 SYGVKD come from the germline V gene. This CDR3 has 15 amino acids. V lost 10 bases, J lost 6 bases, and 13 bases stayed unmatched. The CDR3 sequence is CATQDSDRGSQPQHF. The CDR3 DNA reads TGTGCCACTCAGGATTCGGACAGGGGAAGTCAGCCCCAGCATTTT.

This clonotype was seen only a few times. The chain recombines TRBV28 with TRBJ1-6, with a weak D call TRBD1 (5 bases). CDR1 MDHEN and CDR2 SYDVKM come from the germline V gene. The germline V and J ends were trimmed by 8 bases and 4 bases, with 15 bases remaining between them. This CDR3 has 15 residues. The DNA of the CDR3 is TGTGCCAGCCACCCGAGCCGGGGGTATAATTCACCCCTCCACTTT. This sequence encodes CASHPSRGYNSPLHF.

This chain joins TRBV7-9 and TRBJ2-7; D might be TRBD2 (5 bases). The CDR3 spans 13 residues. Germline CDR1 SEHNR, CDR2 FQNEAQ (reference sequence). Trimming removed 6 bases at V and 3 bases at J, with 12 bases between. The CDR3: CASSLAGLYEQYF. The CDR3 nucleotides read TGTGCCAGCAGTTTGGCGGGTCTCTACGAGCAGTACTTC.

The CDR3 loop reads CASRNIQAGNQPQHF. The CDR3 coding sequence is TGTGCCAGCAGAAATATACAGGCGGGCAATCAGCCCCAGCATTTT. The chain carries TRBV27 and TRBJ1-5; tentative D call: TRBD1 (5 bases). V lost 6 bases and J 2 bases, leaving 14 bases between the germline ends. The CDR3 totals 15 residues. Germline V gives CDR1 MNHEY, CDR2 SMNVEV (reference sequence).

This clonotype was counted between two and nine times. The chain has TRBV30 and TRBJ2-7; tentative D call: TRBD2 (5 bases). CDR3 length: 14 amino acids. Germline CDR1 GTSNPN, CDR2 SVGIG (reference sequence). V was clipped by 0 bases and J by 7 bases, with 16 bases between them. The CDR3 is CAWSVRTRPGEQYF. The CDR3 DNA is TGTGCCTGGAGTGTTCGGACCAGACCGGGGGAGCAGTACTTC. Variable domain in full (rest from reference TRBV30 and TRBJ2-7): SQTIHQWPATLVQPVGSPLSLECTVEGTSNPNLYWYRQAAGRGLQLLFYSVGIGQISSEVPQNLSASRPQDRQFILSSKKLLLSDSGFYLCAWSVRTRPGEQYFGPGTRLTVT.

The V call is TRBV2, the J call TRBJ1-1, with D maybe TRBD1 (5 bases). Germline V CDR1 and CDR2: SNHLY, FYNNEI. Between the trimmed V and J ends, which lost 8 bases and 6 bases, there was a span of 22 bases. The CDR3 sequence is 15 residues long. In DNA, the CDR3 is TGTGCCAGCTCACCACGGATGGAGGGGCACCCTGAAGCTTTCTTT. Translated: CASSPRMEGHPEAFF.

At least ten counts were recorded for this clonotype. The V and J genes are TRBV15 and TRBJ1-5, with 9 bases lining up with TRBD1. The CDR3 covers 19 residues. J lost 4 bases, V lost 5 bases, and 18 bases had no gene match. Germline-derived CDR1 and CDR2 are LNHNV and YYDKDF (reference sequence). The CDR3 region has the DNA TGTGCCACCAGCCCACCTTGGGGACAGGGTTCAGGGGGGAATCAGCCCCAGCATTTT. It is translated as CATSPPWGQGSGGNQPQHF. Full variable domain (outside the CDR3, taken from reference TRBV15 and TRBJ1-5): DAMVIQNPRYQVTQFGKPVTLSCSQTLNHNVMYWYQQKSSQAPKLLFHYYDKDFNNEADTPDNFQSRRPNTSFCFLDIRSPGLGDTAMYLCATSPPWGQGSGGNQPQHFGDGTRLSIL.

This chain links TRBV6-1 with TRBJ1-1, with TRBD1 matching 8 bases. The V segment lost 7 bases and the J segment 12 bases; nucleotides outside the gene matches: 10. This CDR3 is 12 amino acids long. The V gene's germline CDR1 is MNHNS and CDR2 SASEGT. CDR3 in amino acids: CASNREDRAPFF. The DNA of the CDR3 is TGTGCCAGCAATAGGGAGGACAGGGCTCCTTTCTTT.

The chain employs TRBV5-6 and TRBJ1-3; 8 nucleotides align to TRBD1. There are 17 residues in the CDR3. CDR1 is SGHDT and CDR2 is YYEEEE in the germline V gene. V lost 4 bases to trimming and J lost 0 bases; unmatched junction nucleotides: 9. The CDR3 DNA reads TGTGCCAGCAGCCGCCCGGGACAGGTGAACTCTGGAAACACCATATATTTT. Its translation is CASSRPGQVNSGNTIYF.

The chain combines TRBV27 with TRBJ1-4; a weak D match, TRBD1 (5 bases). V was shortened by 3 bases and J by 7 bases, with 9 bases between the two germline ends. The CDR3 has 13 amino acids. Germline-derived CDR1 and CDR2 are MNHEY and SMNVEV (reference sequence). Written as DNA, the CDR3 is TGTGCCAGCAGTTTCGGCAGGGCTGAAAAACTGTTTTTT. Its protein is CASSFGRAEKLFF. Full variable domain (outside the CDR3, taken from reference TRBV27 and TRBJ1-4): EAQVTQNPRYLITVTGKKLTVTCSQNMNHEYMSWYRQDPGLGLRQIYYSMNVEVTDKGDVPEGYKVSRKEKRNFPLILESPSPNQTSLYFCASSFGRAEKLFFGSGTQLSVL.

CDR3 nucleotides: TGTGCCAGCAGCTTAGATTTCGCATACTCTGGAAACACCATATATTTT. It specifies CASSLDFAYSGNTIYF. The chain has TRBV11-2 and TRBJ1-3; D is unclear. In germline, CDR1 is SGHAT, CDR2 FQNNGV. The CDR3 loop spans 16 amino acids. Trimming removed 0 bases from V and 0 bases from J, with 9 bases in between.

This clonotype was counted only a few times. This chain uses TRBV14 with TRBJ2-4; 10 bases are shared with TRBD2. Germline V gene sequence: CDR1 SGHDN, CDR2 FVKESK. V trimming: 3 bases; J trimming: 7 bases; junction bases outside the gene matches: 3. The CDR3 length is 14 residues. The CDR3 protein is CASSQGLAQNIQYF. The CDR3 DNA follows: TGTGCCAGCAGCCAGGGACTAGCGCAGAACATTCAGTACTTC.

The chain employs TRBV30 and TRBJ1-5, with TRBD1 identical over 10 bases. The CDR3 has 14 residues. The J segment lost 7 bases and the V segment lost 2 bases, leaving 5 bases of the junction unmatched. Germline V lookup: CDR1 GTSNPN, CDR2 SVGIG (reference sequence). The CDR3: CAWSQGDRGQPQHF. The CDR3, as DNA: TGTGCCTGGAGTCAGGGGGACAGGGGACAGCCCCAGCATTTT.

This clonotype occurred a few times. The chain carries TRBV7-3 and TRBJ2-1; D is perhaps TRBD1 or TRBD2 (5 bases each). The V gene's germline CDR1 is SGHTA and CDR2 FQGTGA. The CDR3 runs to 17 residues. V dropped 5 bases and J dropped 0 bases, with 17 bases sitting between them. The CDR3 coding sequence is TGTGCCAGCAGCCGTAGGGGCGGGCTGAGCTCCTACAATGAGCAGTTCTTC. Protein product: CASSRRGGLSSYNEQFF.

The V gene is TRBV7-3, the J gene TRBJ1-1; maybe TRBD1 (5 bases). V was clipped by 5 bases and J by 5 bases, with 18 bases between them. Germline values: CDR1 SGHTA, CDR2 FQGTGA. The CDR3 length is 15 residues. CDR3 region: CASSIPRGFWTEAFF. DNA of the CDR3: TGTGCCAGCAGCATCCCACGGGGGTTTTGGACTGAAGCTTTCTTT. The whole variable domain, remainder taken from reference TRBV7-3 and TRBJ1-1, is GAGVSQTPSNKVTEKGKYVELRCDPISGHTALYWYRQSLGQGPEFLIYFQGTGAADDSGLPNDRFFAVRPEGSVSTLKIQRTERGDSAVYLCASSIPRGFWTEAFFGQGTRLTVV.

This clonotype was counted only a few times. The V call is TRBV15, the J call TRBJ1-1; the match to TRBD1 covers 7 bases. V gave up 3 bases and J gave up 4 bases; unmatched junction bases: 20. Germline V lookup: CDR1 LNHNV, CDR2 YYDKDF (reference sequence). The CDR3 spans 19 residues. The CDR3 sequence is CATSSEMGDSAQWGTEAFF. DNA of the CDR3: TGTGCCACCAGCAGCGAAATGGGGGACAGTGCCCAATGGGGCACTGAAGCTTTCTTT. The whole variable domain, remainder taken from reference TRBV15 and TRBJ1-1, is DAMVIQNPRYQVTQFGKPVTLSCSQTLNHNVMYWYQQKSSQAPKLLFHYYDKDFNNEADTPDNFQSRRPNTSFCFLDIRSPGLGDTAMYLCATSSEMGDSAQWGTEAFFGQGTRLTVV.

The rearrangement joins TRBV29-1 to TRBJ1-1; 8 bases map to TRBD1. The CDR3 extends over 12 amino acids. V shed 7 bases, J shed 6 bases, and the junction held 7 bases outside the gene matches. Per germline, CDR1 SQVTM and CDR2 ANQGSEA. This chain's CDR3 is CSAQGAYAEAFF. The CDR3 DNA sequence: TGCAGCGCCCAGGGGGCCTATGCTGAAGCTTTCTTT.

The rearrangement joins TRBV12-3 or TRBV12-4 to TRBJ2-7; TRBD1 is a possible D gene (5 bases). V was trimmed by 3 bases and J by 3 bases, leaving 9 bases between them. The CDR3 spans 13 residues. Written as DNA, the CDR3 is TGTGCCAGCAGTTTGACAGCCAACTACGAGCAGTACTTC. Its translation is CASSLTANYEQYF.

The rearrangement links TRBV12-3 or TRBV12-4 to TRBJ2-7; 12 bases agree with TRBD2. With 1 base clipped from V and 2 bases from J, the junction kept 6 bases outside the gene matches. CDR3 size: 17 residues. In DNA, the CDR3 is TGTGCCAGCAGTTTAGTAGGGGGACTAGCGGGTGCCTACGAGCAGTACTTC. Encoded protein: CASSLVGGLAGAYEQYF.